Listed below are T cell receptor beta chains from one sample, sequenced in a study of blood T cell repertoires in COVID-19. The assay was immunoSEQ multiplex PCR, and TCRdb's table has in-frame clones only and misses some. Among approximately 320,000 clones listed, under 95% were seen once. Sequenced: PBMCs or T cells enriched from blood (not recorded which). The origin of the receptors is a man in his sixties who had recovered from COVID-19. The CDR3 runs from the conserved cysteine through the conserved F or W. D genes are given only for firm matches.

v_gene,d_gene,j_gene,CDR3aa
TRBV27,TRBD2,TRBJ2-1,CASRGTSGGTEQFF
TRBV6-5,-,TRBJ2-7,CAVKTDYYEQYF
TRBV5-3,TRBD2,TRBJ2-1,CARSLASTVAGEFGSYNEQFF
TRBV2,TRBD1,TRBJ1-2,CASSARDRGFYTF
TRBV5-1,-,TRBJ1-4,CASRRTRGANEKLFF
TRBV9,-,TRBJ1-3,CASSAIAASGNTIYF
TRBV3-1/TRBV3-2,TRBD1,TRBJ1-6,CASSLRRGSRQGEMINSPLHF
TRBV5-1,-,TRBJ1-4,CASTPTSTNEKLFF
TRBV7-2,-,TRBJ1-2,CASSRRDYQGYTF
TRBV19,-,TRBJ2-1,CASSISLYNEQFF
TRBV27,-,TRBJ1-5,CASSPPGSNQPQHF
TRBV30,TRBD1,TRBJ1-6,CAWGDRAVGINSPLHF
TRBV5-4,-,TRBJ2-4,CASSKGGAGNKNIQYF
TRBV12-5,TRBD2,TRBJ2-3,CASGKGLAGGTDTQYF
TRBV29-1,TRBD1,TRBJ1-2,CSAQGAHGYTF
TRBV5-1,TRBD2,TRBJ2-1,CASSQGLAVYNEQFF
TRBV5-6,TRBD2,TRBJ2-5,CASSLAGGQYF
TRBV5-1,TRBD2,TRBJ2-7,CASSLHGSGGPLSYEQYF
TRBV6-2/TRBV6-3,TRBD2,TRBJ2-1,CASSYSGLAGGTRNEQFF
TRBV5-1,-,TRBJ1-3,CASSSLPGGSGNTIYF
TRBV3-1/TRBV3-2,TRBD1,TRBJ1-5,CASSQGRGQPQHF
TRBV9,TRBD2,TRBJ2-1,CASSVSAGVEQFF
TRBV11-2,-,TRBJ1-1,CASSLTGNTEAFF
TRBV5-1,-,TRBJ2-3,CASSLQGSTDTQYF
TRBV30,TRBD1,TRBJ1-5,CAWSVRTGGNQPQHF
TRBV5-1,TRBD2,TRBJ2-1,CASSPTSGRNNEQFF
TRBV5-1,TRBD1,TRBJ1-5,CASSTNTRGSNQPQHF
TRBV7-2,-,TRBJ1-4,CASSLTGARHEKLFF
TRBV7-9,-,TRBJ2-7,CASSTRTASYEQYF
TRBV15,-,TRBJ1-2,CATSRDGAGGRGYTF
TRBV6-5,TRBD1,TRBJ2-4,CASSYSNRGAKNIQYF
TRBV6-5,-,TRBJ2-7,CASSYIGGSEQYF
TRBV7-2,TRBD2,TRBJ2-1,CASSLAGTSGGYNEQFF
TRBV6-5,TRBD1,TRBJ1-1,CASTPTGTAVEAFF
TRBV6-4,-,TRBJ1-2,CASSDPVVQWWSGYTF
TRBV7-2,-,TRBJ1-6,CASSLRRGNSPLHF
TRBV27,TRBD2,TRBJ2-7,CASSLAAGDYIYEQYF
TRBV4-3,-,TRBJ2-7,CASSQDFSPSGQSYEQYF
TRBV7-3,-,TRBJ2-5,CASSLYGRETQYF
TRBV12-3/TRBV12-4,TRBD1,TRBJ1-2,CASSTGQGGGYTF
TRBV18,-,TRBJ1-1,CASSPGRNTEAFF
TRBV6-2/TRBV6-3,-,TRBJ2-7,CASSYVGGYEQYF
TRBV24-1,-,TRBJ1-2,CATSDPGGANGYTF
TRBV7-2,-,TRBJ1-3,CASSFRVLGPSGNTIYF
TRBV5-4,-,TRBJ1-1,CASSLDAQIMNTEAFF
TRBV7-9,-,TRBJ2-2,CASSLSNTGELFF
TRBV19,-,TRBJ2-6,CASSNGAGANVLTF
TRBV9,-,TRBJ2-3,CASSVAPGRTDTQYF
TRBV9,-,TRBJ2-2,CASSVVADPYRSLFF
TRBV6-2/TRBV6-3,TRBD1,TRBJ2-2,CASSLGQGPGELFF
TRBV6-4,-,TRBJ2-3,CASSGTEHSPQYF
TRBV27,-,TRBJ1-2,CASSLRGQGGYTF
TRBV19,TRBD1,TRBJ2-1,CASSRTGGRSSEQFF
TRBV3-1/TRBV3-2,-,TRBJ2-5,CASSPPFGGWETQYF
TRBV7-2,TRBD2,TRBJ2-1,CASSTPGLAGVEQFF
TRBV11-2,TRBD1,TRBJ2-2,CASSLGQGANTGELFF
TRBV18,-,TRBJ1-4,CASSPGRGSEKLFF
TRBV10-1,-,TRBJ2-7,CASSENAGDEQYF
TRBV18,TRBD1,TRBJ2-2,CASSPQRDRAGTGELFF
TRBV5-1,-,TRBJ1-2,CASRPDSNYGYTF